Below are 32 T cell receptor beta chains sequenced from a single sample in a study of patients and donors after allogeneic stem cell transplantation. MiXCR was run by TCRdb on the RT-PCR reads, yielding one entry per CDR3 protein. The sample carries approximately 430,000 distinct CDR3 sequences, approximately 16% recorded once. Material: blood, either unsorted or a sorted T cell fraction (not recorded which). Receptors originate from a human donor who was either an allogeneic HSCT recipient or a stem cell or donor lymphocyte infusion donor (not recorded which). It is not recorded whose cells these are; they may come from a transplant donor.

In this sample, this clonotype turned up a few times. This rearrangement joins TRBV6-4 to TRBJ2-2; TRBD2 aligns across 9 bases. The CDR3 length is 14 residues. V shed 6 bases and J 6 bases; nucleotides not matched to a gene: 5. Germline V gives CDR1 MRHNA, CDR2 SNTAGT. The CDR3 DNA follows: TGTGCCAGCAGGATTGGGACTAGCTCCGGGGAGCTGTTTTTT. Residues: CASRIGTSSGELFF.

The chain couples TRBV12-3 or TRBV12-4 to TRBJ2-5; 11 bases are shared with TRBD1. The CDR3 is 15 amino acids. J was trimmed by 5 bases and V by 5 bases; bases with no gene match: 7. CDR3 in DNA: TGTGCCAGCAGTGGAACCGGGACAGGGGGGGAGACCCAGTACTTC. Its protein product is CASSGTGTGGETQYF.

There are a few counts of this clonotype. The CDR3 DNA reads as TGCAGCGTTGAACGGGGGGGCACAGATACGCAGTATTTT. It specifies CSVERGGTDTQYF. The genes are TRBV29-1 and TRBJ2-3, with 7 bases aligning to TRBD2. CDR3 length: 13 amino acids. Per the germline V gene, CDR1 is SQVTM and CDR2 is ANQGSEA. V lost 2 bases, J lost 1 base, and 0 bases stayed unmatched.

The chain uses TRBV11-2 and TRBJ2-1; 13 bases align to TRBD2. V shed 1 base, J shed 5 bases, and the junction held 14 bases outside the gene matches. Germline values: CDR1 SGHAT, CDR2 FQNNGV. This CDR3 is 20 amino acids long. CDR3 sequence: CASSLVGLAGLALNDNEQFF. DNA for the CDR3: TGTGCCAGCAGCTTAGTGGGACTAGCGGGACTCGCCCTTAATGACAATGAGCAGTTCTTC.

Only a few counts were recorded for this clonotype. V is TRBV2 and J is TRBJ2-1; 7 bases are a match to TRBD1. CDR3 size: 13 residues. Germline V gene sequence: CDR1 SNHLY, CDR2 FYNNEI. The CDR3 region has the DNA TGTGTCACCCATCGGGACAGAAATGATGGGCAGTTCTTC. Translating it yields CVTHRDRNDGQFF.

This clonotype was detected ten times or more. The chain is built from TRBV12-3 or TRBV12-4 and TRBJ2-2, with D possibly matching TRBD1 (5 bases). The length of the CDR3 is 14 residues. V dropped 6 bases and J dropped 4 bases, with 12 bases sitting between them. DNA for the CDR3: TGTGCCAGCAGCGGCGGCAGGGTCACCGGGGAGCTGTTTTTT. Amino acid sequence: CASSGGRVTGELFF.

The rearrangement links TRBV10-3 to TRBJ1-5; no reliable D call. Per the germline V gene, CDR1 is ENHRY and CDR2 is SYGVKD. Trimming removed 2 bases at V and 2 bases at J, with 10 bases between. The CDR3 contains 15 residues. CDR3 DNA: TGTGCCATCAGTGAGGGCAGAGTCGGCAATCAGCCCCAGCATTTT. Translated: CAISEGRVGNQPQHF.

At least ten counts were recorded for this clonotype. The chain has TRBV12-3 or TRBV12-4 and TRBJ2-3; 7 bases are a match to TRBD1. The J segment lost 4 bases and the V segment lost 3 bases, leaving 1 base of the junction unmatched. This CDR3 has 13 amino acids. CDR3 sequence: CASSFDRADTQYF. The CDR3 DNA sequence: TGTGCCAGCAGTTTTGACAGGGCAGATACGCAGTATTTT.

V and J are TRBV20-1 and TRBJ2-3, with a weak D call TRBD2 (5 bases). The CDR3 loop spans 14 amino acids. Per the germline V gene, CDR1 is DFQATT and CDR2 is SNEGSKA (reference sequence). Trimming left V 5 bases short and J 0 bases short, with 12 bases between. This CDR3 is CSAGEGTSTDTQYF. The CDR3 nucleotides read TGCAGTGCTGGTGAGGGTACGAGCACAGATACGCAGTATTTT.

A few counts support this clonotype. The rearrangement links TRBV12-3 or TRBV12-4 to TRBJ2-1, with 7 bases lining up with TRBD1. This CDR3 is built from 16 residues. The V and J ends lost 0 bases and 6 bases, in that order; junction bases with no gene match: 8. In DNA, the CDR3 is TGTGCCAGCAGTTTAGCGAAAATAGCAGGGGGCAATGAGCAGTTCTTC. Its translation: CASSLAKIAGGNEQFF.

This clonotype came up once. The rearrangement joins TRBV7-8 to TRBJ1-6; 9 nucleotides agree with TRBD1. The germline V gene has CDR1 SGHVS and CDR2 FQNEAQ. J was trimmed by 7 bases and V by 5 bases; bases with no gene match: 12. The CDR3 runs to 17 residues. The CDR3 spells CASSLLTGGERNSPLHF. The CDR3 nucleotides read TGTGCCAGCAGCCTTCTTACAGGGGGCGAAAGAAATTCACCCCTCCACTTT.

In DNA, the CDR3 is TGTGCCAGCAGCGTAATGGTGAGCCAACGGGGCGAAGCTTTCTTT. Encoded protein: CASSVMVSQRGEAFF. The chain combines TRBV9 with TRBJ1-1; perhaps TRBD1 as D (5 bases). V was shortened by 1 base and J by 8 bases, with 18 bases between the two germline ends. The CDR3 extends over 15 amino acids. Germline values: CDR1 SGDLS, CDR2 YYNGEE. The variable domain in full, with the rest retrieved from reference TRBV9 and TRBJ1-1, is DSGVTQTPKHLITATGQRVTLRCSPRSGDLSVYWYQQSLDQGLQFLIQYYNGEERAKGNILERFSAQQFPDLHSELNLSSLELGDSALYFCASSVMVSQRGEAFFGQGTRLTVV.

This clonotype was observed a few times. The CDR3 nucleotides read TGCGCCAGCAGACATCCACCCAGGGGGCCCACTGAAGCTTTCTTT. Encoded protein: CASRHPPRGPTEAFF. V usage is TRBV4-1 and J usage is TRBJ1-1; TRBD1 matches at 8 bases. CDR1 is MGHRA, CDR2 YSYEKL, per germline. The CDR3 is 15 residues long. V was pared by 6 bases and J by 4 bases, with 10 bases of the junction left unmatched.

This clonotype was counted many times. The CDR3 nucleotides are TGTGCCAGCAGTTCGAGACAGTTGGGCACTGAAGCTTTCTTT. Amino acids: CASSSRQLGTEAFF. The chain uses TRBV12-3 or TRBV12-4 and TRBJ1-1; a possible D gene is TRBD1 (5 bases). V lost 4 bases and J 4 bases, leaving 13 bases between the germline ends. There are 14 residues in the CDR3.

V is TRBV3-1 and J is TRBJ2-7; D not certain. Trimming pared 3 bases from V and 4 bases from J, leaving 13 bases between. CDR3 length: 14 amino acids. Germline V lookup: CDR1 LGHDT, CDR2 YNNKEL (reference sequence). CDR3 residues: CASSQNKKLYEQYF. The CDR3 bases are TGTGCCAGCAGCCAGAATAAAAAGCTATACGAGCAGTACTTC.

This rearrangement joins TRBV9 to TRBJ2-7; 12 bases are shared with TRBD2. The CDR3 is 15 residues long. Germline values: CDR1 SGDLS, CDR2 YYNGEE. V was clipped by 4 bases and J by 0 bases; unmatched bases: 2. CDR3 loop: CASSKTSGSSYEQYF. The CDR3 coding sequence is TGTGCCAGCAGCAAGACTAGCGGGAGCTCCTACGAGCAGTACTTC.

V gene TRBV7-2 combines with J gene TRBJ2-7, with no clear D. The CDR3 is 13 amino acids. The germline V gene encodes CDR1 SGHTA and CDR2 FQGNSA. V gave up 3 bases and J gave up 2 bases, with 8 bases separating them. CDR3 DNA sequence: TGTGCCAGCAGCTTTCAAGCTGCCTACGAGCAGTACTTC. Translated, it gives CASSFQAAYEQYF.

This clonotype was observed many times. This chain links TRBV5-5 with TRBJ2-2, with D unresolved. The CDR3 length is 15 residues. V lost 1 base to trimming and J lost 1 base, with 8 bases between them. The germline V gene has CDR1 SGHKS and CDR2 YYEKEE (reference sequence). The CDR3 DNA reads as TGTGCCAGCAGCTTGACCGGGCGGAACACCGGGGAGCTGTTTTTT. Translating gives CASSLTGRNTGELFF.

V and J are TRBV6-1 and TRBJ2-1; D is possibly TRBD1 or TRBD2 (7 bases each). From germline, CDR1 is MNHNS and CDR2 SASEGT. V lost 6 bases, J lost 5 bases, and 20 bases lay in between. CDR3 length: 16 residues. The DNA of the CDR3 is TGTGCCAGCAGACCACCCAGGGGGGAGGGGCACAATGAGCAGTTCTTC. It specifies CASRPPRGEGHNEQFF.

J is TRBJ2-1 and V is TRBV2; a weak D match, TRBD2 (5 bases). V lost 3 bases, J lost 7 bases, and 10 bases lay in between. This CDR3 spans 13 amino acids. Germline lookup yields CDR1 SNHLY and CDR2 FYNNEI. The CDR3 coding sequence is TGTGCCAGCAGTGAGTGGGAGTGGAATGAGCAGTTCTTC. This gives the protein CASSEWEWNEQFF.

The chain combines TRBV5-1 with TRBJ1-3; 9 bases are a match to TRBD1. The CDR3 is 16 amino acids. Trimming cost V 0 bases and J 1 base; bases outside gene matches: 2. CDR1 SGHRS and CDR2 YFSETQ come from the germline V gene. The CDR3 here is CASSLDRGRSGNTIYF. The CDR3 DNA is TGCGCCAGCAGCTTGGACAGGGGGCGATCTGGAAACACCATATATTTT. The complete variable domain, with remaining parts taken from reference TRBV5-1 and TRBJ1-3, reads KAGVTQTPRYLIKTRGQQVTLSCSPISGHRSVSWYQQTPGQGLQFLFEYFSETQRNKGNFPGRFSGRQFSNSRSEMNVSTLELGDSALYLCASSLDRGRSGNTIYFGEGSWLTVV.

This clonotype was seen more than once but under ten times. The rearrangement uses TRBV5-5 and TRBJ2-7; the D gene is possibly TRBD1 (6 bases). CDR1 SGHKS and CDR2 YYEKEE come from the germline V gene (reference sequence). The CDR3 sequence is 17 residues long. V was cut by 5 bases and J by 2 bases, with 23 bases left in between. This CDR3 is CASRPNPRGSSTYEQYF. CDR3 in DNA: TGTGCCAGCAGACCAAATCCCAGGGGCAGTTCCACCTACGAGCAGTACTTC.

The genes are TRBV20-1 and TRBJ2-7; D unresolved. Germline values: CDR1 DFQATT, CDR2 SNEGSKA (reference sequence). Deletions cut 0 bases from V and 2 bases from J, with 11 bases between. The CDR3 runs 14 residues. The CDR3 region is CSARDYREAYEQYF. The DNA for the CDR3 is TGCAGTGCTAGAGATTACAGAGAAGCCTACGAGCAGTACTTC.

This clonotype was seen only a few times. The V and J genes are TRBV5-4 and TRBJ1-1; no firm D call. The V and J ends lost 5 bases and 1 base respectively, with 9 bases between them. The CDR3 is made up of 13 amino acids. CDR1 and CDR2 (germline): SGHNT, YYREEE (reference sequence). The CDR3 sequence is CASRGSSNTEAFF. CDR3 coding DNA: TGTGCCAGCAGAGGCAGCTCGAACACTGAAGCTTTCTTT.

The gene calls are TRBV21-1 and TRBJ1-3. TRBV21-1 is given as a pseudogene. The length of the CDR3 is 17 residues. CDR3 sequence: CASSSKLKQIPGNTIYF. The CDR3 DNA is TGTGCCAGCAGCTCCAAGCTAAAACAGATTCCTGGAAACACCATATATTTT.

The V and J genes are TRBV30 and TRBJ2-1; 13 bases are shared with TRBD2. The trim removed 1 base at V and 5 bases at J, leaving 8 bases unmatched. This CDR3 has 17 amino acids. Germline V lookup: CDR1 GTSNPN, CDR2 SVGIG (reference sequence). The CDR3 DNA reads as TGTGCCTGGAGTGCTTTACGGACTAGCGGGAGTCACAATGAGCAGTTCTTC. Protein product: CAWSALRTSGSHNEQFF.

The chain combines TRBV7-8 with TRBJ1-5; 7 nucleotides line up with TRBD1. Germline V gene lookup returns CDR1 SGHVS and CDR2 FQNEAQ. The CDR3 has 14 amino acids. The V segment lost 5 bases and the J segment 2 bases; nucleotides outside the gene matches: 3. The CDR3 here is CASSDRVGNQPQHF. The CDR3 DNA follows: TGTGCCAGCAGCGACAGGGTCGGCAATCAGCCCCAGCATTTT.

The chain carries TRBV29-1 and TRBJ1-2, with D perhaps TRBD1 (5 bases). V lost 4 bases and J lost 6, with 9 bases in between. CDR1 and CDR2 from the germline V gene are SQVTM and ANQGSEA. This CDR3 region has 11 residues. The CDR3 region is CSVGQGHGYTF. In DNA form, the CDR3 reads TGCAGCGTTGGGCAGGGACATGGCTACACCTTC. The full variable domain, with the rest looked up from reference TRBV29-1 and TRBJ1-2, is SAVISQKPSRDICQRGTSLTIQCQVDSQVTMMFWYRQQPGQSLTLIATANQGSEATYESGFVIDKFPISRPNLTFSTLTVSNMSPEDSSIYLCSVGQGHGYTFGSGTRLTVV.

Only a few counts were recorded for this clonotype. The chain couples TRBV6-6 to TRBJ2-7; D not certain. The CDR3 has 13 residues. The V end lost 6 bases, the J end lost 2 bases, and 11 bases lay between the germline ends. CDR1 MNHNY and CDR2 SVGAGI come from the germline V gene (reference sequence). The DNA for the CDR3 is TGTGCCAGCAGCGGACGTTCAGCCTACGAGCAGTACTTC. This encodes CASSGRSAYEQYF.

This clonotype has just a few counts. The chain combines TRBV10-3 with TRBJ1-1; D is possibly TRBD1 (5 bases). CDR3 size: 14 residues. Germline V lookup: CDR1 ENHRY, CDR2 SYGVKD. Trimming removed 6 bases at V and 0 bases at J, with 11 bases between. The CDR3, as DNA: TGTGCCATCAGACAGGCCTTGATGAACACTGAAGCTTTCTTT. This sequence encodes CAIRQALMNTEAFF.

At least ten counts were recorded for this clonotype. The CDR3: CASSPRQGHGYTF. Here the CDR3 DNA reads TGTGCCAGCAGTCCAAGACAGGGACATGGCTACACCTTC. The chain recombines TRBV12-3 or TRBV12-4 with TRBJ1-2; 7 bases are a match to TRBD1. The CDR3 length is 13 residues. Trimming cost V 5 bases and J 6 bases; bases outside gene matches: 6.

This clonotype was observed a few times. The CDR3 DNA is TGCGCCAGCAGCCGGGATTTGACGTTTAGCTCCTACAATGAGCAGTTCTTC. This gives the protein CASSRDLTFSSYNEQFF. The chain couples TRBV4-3 to TRBJ2-1; no clear D gene. This CDR3 region has 17 residues. CDR1 is LGHNA, CDR2 YSLEER, per germline. Trimming stripped 4 bases from V and 0 bases from J, with 16 bases between.